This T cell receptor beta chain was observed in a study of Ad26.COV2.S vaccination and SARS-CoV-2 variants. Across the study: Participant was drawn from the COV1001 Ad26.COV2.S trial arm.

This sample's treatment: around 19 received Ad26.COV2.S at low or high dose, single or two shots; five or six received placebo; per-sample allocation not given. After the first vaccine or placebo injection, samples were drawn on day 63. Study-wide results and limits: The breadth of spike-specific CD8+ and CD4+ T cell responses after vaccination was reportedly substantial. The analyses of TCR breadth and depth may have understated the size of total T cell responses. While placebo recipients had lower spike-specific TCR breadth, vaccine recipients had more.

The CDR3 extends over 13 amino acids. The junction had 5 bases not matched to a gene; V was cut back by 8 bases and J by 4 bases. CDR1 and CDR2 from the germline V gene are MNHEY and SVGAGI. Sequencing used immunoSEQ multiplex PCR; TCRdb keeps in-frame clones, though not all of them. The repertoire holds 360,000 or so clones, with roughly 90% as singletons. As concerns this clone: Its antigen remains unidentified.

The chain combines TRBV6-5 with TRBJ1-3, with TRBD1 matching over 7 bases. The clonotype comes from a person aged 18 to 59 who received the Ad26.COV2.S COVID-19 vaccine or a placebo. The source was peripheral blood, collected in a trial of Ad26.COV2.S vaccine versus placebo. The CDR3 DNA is TGTGCCAGCTCGACAGGGTCAGGAAACACCATATATTTT. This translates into CASSTGSGNTIYF.